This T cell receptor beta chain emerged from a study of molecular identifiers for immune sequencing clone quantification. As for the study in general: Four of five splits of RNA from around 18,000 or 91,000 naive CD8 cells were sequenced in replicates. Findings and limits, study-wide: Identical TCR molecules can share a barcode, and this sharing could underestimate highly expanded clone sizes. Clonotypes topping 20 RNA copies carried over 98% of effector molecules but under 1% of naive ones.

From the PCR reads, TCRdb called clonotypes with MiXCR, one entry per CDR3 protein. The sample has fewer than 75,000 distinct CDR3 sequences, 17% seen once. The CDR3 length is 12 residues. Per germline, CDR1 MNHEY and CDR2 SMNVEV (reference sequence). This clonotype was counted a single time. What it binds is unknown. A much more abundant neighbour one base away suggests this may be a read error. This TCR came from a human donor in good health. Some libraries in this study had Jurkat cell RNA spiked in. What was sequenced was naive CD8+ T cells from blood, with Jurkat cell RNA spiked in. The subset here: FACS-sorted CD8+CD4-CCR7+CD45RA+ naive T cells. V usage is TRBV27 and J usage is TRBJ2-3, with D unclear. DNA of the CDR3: TGTGCCAGCAGTTCTTACACAGATGCGCAGTATTTT. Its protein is CASSSYTDAQYF.